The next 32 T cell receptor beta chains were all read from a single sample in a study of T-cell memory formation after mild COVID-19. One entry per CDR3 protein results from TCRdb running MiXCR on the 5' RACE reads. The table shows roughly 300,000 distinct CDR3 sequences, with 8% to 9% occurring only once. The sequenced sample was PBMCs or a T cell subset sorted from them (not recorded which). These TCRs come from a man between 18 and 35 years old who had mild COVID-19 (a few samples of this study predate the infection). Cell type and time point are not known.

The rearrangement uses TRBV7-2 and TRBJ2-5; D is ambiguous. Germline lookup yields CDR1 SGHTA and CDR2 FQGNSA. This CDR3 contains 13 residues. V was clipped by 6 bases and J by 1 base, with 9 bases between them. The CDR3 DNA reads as TGTGCCAGCAGGACCCAGACCCAAGAGACCCAGTACTTC. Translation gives CASRTQTQETQYF.

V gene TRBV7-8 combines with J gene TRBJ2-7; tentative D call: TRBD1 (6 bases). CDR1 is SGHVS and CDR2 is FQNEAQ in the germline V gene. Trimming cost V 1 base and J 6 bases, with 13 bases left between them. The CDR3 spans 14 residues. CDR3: CASSLGPGQREQYF. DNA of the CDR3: TGTGCCAGCAGCTTAGGCCCCGGACAGCGCGAGCAGTACTTC. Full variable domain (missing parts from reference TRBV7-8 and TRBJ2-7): GAGVSQSPRYKVAKRGQDVALRCDPISGHVSLFWYQQALGQGPEFLTYFQNEAQLDKSGLPSDRFFAERPEGSVSTLKIQRTQQEDSAVYLCASSLGPGQREQYFGPGTRLTVT.

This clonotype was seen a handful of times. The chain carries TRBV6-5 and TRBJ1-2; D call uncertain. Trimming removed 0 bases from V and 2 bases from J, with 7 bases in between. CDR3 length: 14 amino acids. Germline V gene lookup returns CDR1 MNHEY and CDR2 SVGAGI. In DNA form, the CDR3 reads TGTGCCAGCAGTTACTCGAGAGGGAACTATGGCTACACCTTC. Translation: CASSYSRGNYGYTF.

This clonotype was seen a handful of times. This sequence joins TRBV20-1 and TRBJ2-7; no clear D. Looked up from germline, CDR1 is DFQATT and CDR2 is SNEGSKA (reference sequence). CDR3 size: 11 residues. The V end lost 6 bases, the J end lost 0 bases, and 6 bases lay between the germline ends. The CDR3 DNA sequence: TGCAGTGCCCCTCACTCCTACGAGCAGTACTTC. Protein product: CSAPHSYEQYF.

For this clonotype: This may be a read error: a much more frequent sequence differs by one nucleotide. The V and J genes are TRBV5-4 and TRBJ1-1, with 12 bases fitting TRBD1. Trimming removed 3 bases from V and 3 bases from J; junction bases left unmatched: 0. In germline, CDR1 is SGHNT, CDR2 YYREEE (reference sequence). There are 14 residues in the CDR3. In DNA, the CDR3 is TGTGCCAGCAGCTGGGACAGGGGGCACACTGAAGCTTTCTTT. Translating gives CASSWDRGHTEAFF.

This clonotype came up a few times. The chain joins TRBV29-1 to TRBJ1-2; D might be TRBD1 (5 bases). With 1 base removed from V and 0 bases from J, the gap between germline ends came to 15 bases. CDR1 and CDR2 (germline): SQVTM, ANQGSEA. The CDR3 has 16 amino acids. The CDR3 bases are TGCAGCGTTGAAGTCATTGGCAGGGTGTCTAACTATGGCTACACCTTC. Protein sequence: CSVEVIGRVSNYGYTF.

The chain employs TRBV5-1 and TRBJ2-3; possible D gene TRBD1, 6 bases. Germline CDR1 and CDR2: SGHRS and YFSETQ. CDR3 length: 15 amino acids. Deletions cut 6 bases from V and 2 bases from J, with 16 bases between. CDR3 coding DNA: TGCGCCAGCACCCCTGGGGGACACTACACAGATACGCAGTATTTT. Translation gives CASTPGGHYTDTQYF.

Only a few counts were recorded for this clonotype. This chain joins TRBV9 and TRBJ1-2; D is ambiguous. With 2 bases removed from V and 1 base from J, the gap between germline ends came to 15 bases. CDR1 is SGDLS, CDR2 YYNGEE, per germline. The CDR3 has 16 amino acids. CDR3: CASSVNSRNRNYGYTF. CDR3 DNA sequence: TGTGCCAGCAGCGTTAACAGCCGGAACCGTAACTATGGCTACACCTTC.

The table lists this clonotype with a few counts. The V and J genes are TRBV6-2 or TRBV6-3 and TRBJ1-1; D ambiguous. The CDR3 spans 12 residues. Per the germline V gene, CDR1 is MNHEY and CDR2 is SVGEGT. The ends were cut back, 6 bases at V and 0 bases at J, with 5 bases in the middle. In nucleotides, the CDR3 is TGTGCCAGCAGCTACGTGAACACTGAAGCTTTCTTT. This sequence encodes CASSYVNTEAFF.

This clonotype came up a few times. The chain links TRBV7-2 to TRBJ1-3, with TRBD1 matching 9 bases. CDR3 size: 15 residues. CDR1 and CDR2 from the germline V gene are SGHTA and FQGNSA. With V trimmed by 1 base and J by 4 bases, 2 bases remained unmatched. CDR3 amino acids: CASSLVGTGGNTIYF. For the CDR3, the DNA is TGTGCCAGCAGCTTAGTCGGGACAGGGGGAAACACCATATATTTT.

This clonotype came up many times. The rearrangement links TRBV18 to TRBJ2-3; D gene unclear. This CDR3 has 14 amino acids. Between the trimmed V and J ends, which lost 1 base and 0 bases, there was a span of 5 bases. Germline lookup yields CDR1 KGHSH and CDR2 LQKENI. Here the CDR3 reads CASSPLQSTDTQYF. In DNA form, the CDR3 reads TGTGCCAGCTCACCACTCCAGAGCACAGATACGCAGTATTTT.

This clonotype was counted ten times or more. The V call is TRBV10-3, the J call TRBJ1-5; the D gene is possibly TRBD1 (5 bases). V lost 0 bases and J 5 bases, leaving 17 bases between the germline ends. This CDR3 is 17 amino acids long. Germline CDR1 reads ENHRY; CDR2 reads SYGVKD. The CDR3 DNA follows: TGTGCCATCAGTGAGTCCGAGGGGTCCCACTTCTATCAGCCCCAGCATTTT. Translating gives CAISESEGSHFYQPQHF.

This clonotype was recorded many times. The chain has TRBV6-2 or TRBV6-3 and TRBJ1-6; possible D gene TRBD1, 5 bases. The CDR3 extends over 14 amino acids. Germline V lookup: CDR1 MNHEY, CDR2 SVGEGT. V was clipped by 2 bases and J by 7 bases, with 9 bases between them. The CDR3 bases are TGTGCCAGCAGTTACCAGGGCGCGAATTCACCCCTCCACTTT. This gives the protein CASSYQGANSPLHF.

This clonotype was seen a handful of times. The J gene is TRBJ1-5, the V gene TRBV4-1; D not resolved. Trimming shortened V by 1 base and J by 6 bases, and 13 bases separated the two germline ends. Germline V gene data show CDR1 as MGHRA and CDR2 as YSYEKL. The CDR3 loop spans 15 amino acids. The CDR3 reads CASSQGLLNAQPQHF. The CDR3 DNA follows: TGCGCCAGCAGCCAAGGACTCCTTAACGCTCAGCCCCAGCATTTT.

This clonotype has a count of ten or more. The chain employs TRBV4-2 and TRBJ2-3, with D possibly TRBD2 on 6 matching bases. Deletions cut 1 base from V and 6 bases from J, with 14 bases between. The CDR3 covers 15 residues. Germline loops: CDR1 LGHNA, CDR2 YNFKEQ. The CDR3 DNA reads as TGTGCCAGCAGCCAAGCCCAGACTAGATCGGATACGCAGTATTTT. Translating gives CASSQAQTRSDTQYF.

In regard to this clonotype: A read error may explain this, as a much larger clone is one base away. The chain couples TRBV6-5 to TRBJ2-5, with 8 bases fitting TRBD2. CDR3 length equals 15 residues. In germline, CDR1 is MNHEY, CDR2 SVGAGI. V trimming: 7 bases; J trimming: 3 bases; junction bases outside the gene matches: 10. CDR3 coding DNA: TGTGCCAGCACCTCCGTCGGGGGGGGAAAAGAGACCCAGTACTTC. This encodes CASTSVGGGKETQYF.

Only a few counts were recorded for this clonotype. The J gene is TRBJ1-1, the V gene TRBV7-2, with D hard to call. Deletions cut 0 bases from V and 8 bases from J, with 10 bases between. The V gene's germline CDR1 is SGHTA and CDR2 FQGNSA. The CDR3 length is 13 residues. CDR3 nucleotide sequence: TGTGCCAGCAGCTTAGCGGAGCTTCAGGAAGCTTTCTTT. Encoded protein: CASSLAELQEAFF. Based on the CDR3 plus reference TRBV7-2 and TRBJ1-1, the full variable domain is GAGVSQSPSNKVTEKGKDVELRCDPISGHTALYWYRQSLGQGLEFLIYFQGNSAPDKSGLPSDRFSAERTGGSVSTLTIQRTQQEDSAVYLCASSLAELQEAFFGQGTRLTVV.

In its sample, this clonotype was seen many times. The CDR3 sequence: CASTEPGHMNTEAFF. The DNA for the CDR3 is TGTGCCAGCACCGAGCCGGGACATATGAACACTGAAGCTTTCTTT. The rearrangement links TRBV5-4 to TRBJ1-1, with a tentative D call TRBD1 (6 bases). This CDR3 spans 15 amino acids. Trimming took 6 bases from V and 0 from J, leaving 15 bases between them. Germline V gene sequence: CDR1 SGHNT, CDR2 YYREEE (reference sequence).

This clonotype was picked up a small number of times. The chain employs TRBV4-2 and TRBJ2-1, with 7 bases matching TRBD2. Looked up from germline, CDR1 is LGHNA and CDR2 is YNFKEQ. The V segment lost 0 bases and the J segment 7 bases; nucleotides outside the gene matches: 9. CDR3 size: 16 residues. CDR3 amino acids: CASSQDPLALGNEQFF. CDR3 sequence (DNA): TGTGCCAGCAGCCAAGACCCACTAGCGTTAGGTAATGAGCAGTTCTTC.

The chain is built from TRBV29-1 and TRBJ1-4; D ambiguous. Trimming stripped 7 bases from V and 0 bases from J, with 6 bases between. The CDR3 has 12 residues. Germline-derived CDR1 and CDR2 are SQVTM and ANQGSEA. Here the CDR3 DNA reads TGCAGCGGGGTGTCAACTAATGAAAAACTGTTTTTT. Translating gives CSGVSTNEKLFF.

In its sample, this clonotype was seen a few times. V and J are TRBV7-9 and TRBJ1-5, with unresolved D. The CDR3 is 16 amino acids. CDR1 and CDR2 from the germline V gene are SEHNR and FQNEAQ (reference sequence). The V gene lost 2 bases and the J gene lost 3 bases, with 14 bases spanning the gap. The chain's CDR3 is CASSLKCRYNNQPQHF. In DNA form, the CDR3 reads TGTGCCAGCAGCTTAAAGTGCAGATATAACAATCAGCCCCAGCATTTT.

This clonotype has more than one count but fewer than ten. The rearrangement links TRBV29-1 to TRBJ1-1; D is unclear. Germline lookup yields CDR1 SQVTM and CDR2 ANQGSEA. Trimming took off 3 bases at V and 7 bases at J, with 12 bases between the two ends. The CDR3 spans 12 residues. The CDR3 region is CSVDWVHDEAFF. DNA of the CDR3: TGCAGCGTTGACTGGGTGCACGATGAAGCTTTCTTT.

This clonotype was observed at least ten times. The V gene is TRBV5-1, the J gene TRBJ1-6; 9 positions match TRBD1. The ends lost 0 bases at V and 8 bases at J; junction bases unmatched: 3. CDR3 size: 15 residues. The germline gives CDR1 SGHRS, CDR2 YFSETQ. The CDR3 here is CASSLEGQGYSPLHF. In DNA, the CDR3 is TGCGCCAGCAGCTTGGAGGGACAGGGCTATTCACCCCTCCACTTT. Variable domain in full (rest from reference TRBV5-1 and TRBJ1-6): KAGVTQTPRYLIKTRGQQVTLSCSPISGHRSVSWYQQTPGQGLQFLFEYFSETQRNKGNFPGRFSGRQFSNSRSEMNVSTLELGDSALYLCASSLEGQGYSPLHFGNGTRLTVT.

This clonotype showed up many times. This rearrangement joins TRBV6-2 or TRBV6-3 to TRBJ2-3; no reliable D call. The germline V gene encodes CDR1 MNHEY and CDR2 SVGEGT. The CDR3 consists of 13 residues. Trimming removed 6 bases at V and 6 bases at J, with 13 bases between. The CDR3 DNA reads TGTGCCAGCAGCTACGCAGCATGGGATACGCAGTATTTT. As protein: CASSYAAWDTQYF.

The CDR3 sequence is CASSLKGTDEKLFF. In DNA, the CDR3 is TGCGCCAGCAGCTTGAAGGGGACGGACGAAAAACTGTTTTTT. This sequence joins TRBV5-1 and TRBJ1-4; tentative D call: TRBD1 (5 bases). The length of the CDR3 is 14 residues. V was trimmed by 1 base and J by 8 bases, leaving 12 bases between them. In germline, CDR1 is SGHRS, CDR2 YFSETQ.

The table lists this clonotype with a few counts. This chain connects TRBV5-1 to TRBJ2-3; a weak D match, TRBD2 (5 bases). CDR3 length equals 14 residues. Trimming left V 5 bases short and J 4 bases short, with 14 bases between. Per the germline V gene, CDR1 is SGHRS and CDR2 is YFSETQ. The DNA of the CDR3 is TGCGCCAGCAGACCTAGCCCGGGCCCAGATACGCAGTATTTT. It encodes CASRPSPGPDTQYF.

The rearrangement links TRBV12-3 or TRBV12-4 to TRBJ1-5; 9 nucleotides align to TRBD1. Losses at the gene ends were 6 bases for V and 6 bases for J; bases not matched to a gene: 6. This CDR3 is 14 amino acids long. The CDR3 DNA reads TGTGCCAGCAGAGGGACAGGGATAGGTCAGCCCCAGCATTTT. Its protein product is CASRGTGIGQPQHF.

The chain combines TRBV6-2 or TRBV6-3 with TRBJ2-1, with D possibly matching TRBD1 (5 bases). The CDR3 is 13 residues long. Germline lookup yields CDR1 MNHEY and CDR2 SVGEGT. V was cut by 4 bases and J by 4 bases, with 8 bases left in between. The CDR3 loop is CASSSPGYNEQFF. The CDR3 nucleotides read TGTGCCAGCAGTTCCCCAGGGTACAATGAGCAGTTCTTC.

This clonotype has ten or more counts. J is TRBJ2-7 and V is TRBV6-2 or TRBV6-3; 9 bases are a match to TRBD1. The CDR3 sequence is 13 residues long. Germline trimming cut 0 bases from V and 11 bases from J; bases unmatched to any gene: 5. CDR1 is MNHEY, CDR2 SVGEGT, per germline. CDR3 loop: CASSYSGTGKKYF. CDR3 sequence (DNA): TGTGCCAGCAGTTACTCTGGGACAGGGAAAAAGTACTTC.

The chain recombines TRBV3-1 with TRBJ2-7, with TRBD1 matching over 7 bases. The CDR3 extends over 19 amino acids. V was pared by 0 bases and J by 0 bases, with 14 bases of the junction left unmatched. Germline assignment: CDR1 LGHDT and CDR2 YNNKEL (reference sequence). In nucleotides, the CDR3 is TGTGCCAGCAGCCAAGATCCGTGGGTGGGACAGTCACGCTCCTACGAGCAGTACTTC. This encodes CASSQDPWVGQSRSYEQYF.

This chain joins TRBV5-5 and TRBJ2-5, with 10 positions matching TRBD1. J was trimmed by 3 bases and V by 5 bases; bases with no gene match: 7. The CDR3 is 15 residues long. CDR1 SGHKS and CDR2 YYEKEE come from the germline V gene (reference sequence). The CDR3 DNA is TGTGCCAGCAGTAGAATGGACAGGGGGGAAGAGACCCAGTACTTC. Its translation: CASSRMDRGEETQYF.

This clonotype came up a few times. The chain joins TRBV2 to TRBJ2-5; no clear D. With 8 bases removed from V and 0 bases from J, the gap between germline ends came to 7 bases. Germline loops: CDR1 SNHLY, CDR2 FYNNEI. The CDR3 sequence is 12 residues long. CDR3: CASSKYQETQYF. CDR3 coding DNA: TGTGCCAGCTCAAAGTACCAAGAGACCCAGTACTTC.